The 30 T cell receptor beta chains given below trace back to one sample, sequenced in a study of T cell responses to AZD1222 COVID-19 vaccine. The protocol was immunoSEQ multiplex PCR, while the TCRdb copy is restricted to in-frame clones and leaves out a portion. This sample has about 110,000 clones; 85% to 90% occur once, and the top ten carry 15%. The starting material was peripheral blood, obtained 28 days after the second AZD1222 dose. Every receptor here comes from an adult who received the AZD1222 COVID-19 vaccine.

The gene calls are TRBV3-1 (or the pseudogene TRBV3-2) and TRBJ1-1; a weak D match, TRBD1 (5 bases). This CDR3 comprises 16 residues. Germline assignment: CDR1 LGHDT and CDR2 YNNKEL (reference sequence). With 4 bases removed from V and 4 bases from J, the gap between germline ends came to 19 bases. This CDR3 reads CASSRGTYQGSTEAFF. The CDR3 DNA sequence: TGTGCCAGCAGCCGAGGAACGTACCAGGGTTCCACTGAAGCTTTCTTT.

This chain uses TRBV5-1 with TRBJ1-6; TRBD1 aligns across 7 bases. With V trimmed by 2 bases and J by 4 bases, 6 bases remained unmatched. This CDR3 region has 16 residues. From germline, CDR1 is SGHRS and CDR2 YFSETQ. As DNA, the CDR3 is TGCGCCAGCAGCTTCCTCGGGACAGAATATAATTCACCCCTCCACTTT. Amino acids: CASSFLGTEYNSPLHF.

The rearrangement uses TRBV10-3 and TRBJ2-5, with D perhaps matching TRBD1 (5 bases). Germline CDR1 is ENHRY and CDR2 is SYGVKD. Trimming removed 5 bases at V and 4 bases at J, with 11 bases between. The CDR3 sequence is 13 residues long. CDR3 in DNA: TGTGCCATCAGTTTGCAGGGTAGAGAGACCCAGTACTTC. Encoded protein: CAISLQGRETQYF.

The chain recombines TRBV24-1 with TRBJ2-3; 8 nucleotides align to TRBD1. From germline, CDR1 is KGHDR and CDR2 SFDVKD. Losses at the gene ends were 3 bases for V and 1 base for J; bases not matched to a gene: 5. This CDR3 comprises 16 residues. CDR3 loop: CATSDGQGRGTDTQYF. The CDR3 DNA is TGTGCCACCAGTGATGGACAGGGTAGGGGCACAGATACGCAGTATTTT.

J is TRBJ1-1 and V is TRBV4-1; the D is unclear. The germline V and J ends were trimmed by 5 bases and 1 base, with 8 bases remaining between them. The V gene's germline CDR1 is MGHRA and CDR2 YSYEKL. This CDR3 spans 13 amino acids. The CDR3 loop is CASSRLRNTEAFF. CDR3 bases: TGCGCCAGCAGCAGGCTTAGGAACACTGAAGCTTTCTTT.

The chain recombines TRBV10-3 with TRBJ1-1; D possibly corresponds to TRBD1 (6 bases). The CDR3 runs to 15 residues. Germline loops: CDR1 ENHRY, CDR2 SYGVKD. Between the trimmed V and J ends, which lost 6 bases and 3 bases, there was a span of 17 bases. The CDR3 region has the DNA TGTGCCATCAGGAACAGGGACCCGGGGGACACTGAAGCTTTCTTT. Translated, it gives CAIRNRDPGDTEAFF.

A remark on this clone: At the DNA level, this CDR3 is encoded by other sequences in the same sample as well. This chain connects TRBV5-1 to TRBJ1-1, with D possibly being TRBD1 (5 bases). CDR3 size: 13 residues. Germline V gives CDR1 SGHRS, CDR2 YFSETQ. The V and J ends lost 0 bases and 3 bases respectively, with 6 bases between them. CDR3 sequence: CASSLGGDTEAFF. The CDR3 DNA reads TGCGCCAGCAGCTTGGGAGGGGACACTGAAGCTTTCTTT.

The V call is TRBV7-9, the J call TRBJ1-6, with TRBD1 matching 9 bases. This CDR3 spans 13 amino acids. J was trimmed by 12 bases and V by 11 bases; bases with no gene match: 11. From germline, CDR1 is SEHNR and CDR2 FQNEAQ (reference sequence). CDR3: CALMGQGEIPLHF. CDR3 in DNA: TGTGCCCTTATGGGACAGGGTGAAATACCCCTCCACTTT.

The rearrangement links TRBV6-2 or TRBV6-3 to TRBJ1-4, with 7 bases identical to TRBD1. The CDR3 runs to 15 residues. The germline CDR1 and CDR2 sequences are MNHEY and SVGEGT. The junction had 6 bases not matched to a gene; V was cut back by 2 bases and J by 6 bases. The DNA of the CDR3 is TGTGCCAGCAGTTACCTGACAGGGTTGTATGAAAAACTGTTTTTT. Translating it yields CASSYLTGLYEKLFF.

The chain links TRBV6-5 to TRBJ2-1; 8 bases align to TRBD2. Germline V gene lookup returns CDR1 MNHEY and CDR2 SVGAGI. The CDR3 spans 15 residues. Trimming took 6 bases from V and 12 from J; bases not matched to a gene: 16. The CDR3 DNA sequence: TGTGCCAGCAGGATAGCGGGGTCGCGGGTCTGGGGGCAGTTCTTC. It translates to CASRIAGSRVWGQFF.

This clone was seen a few times. The V call is TRBV6-5, the J call TRBJ2-7; D uncertain. CDR1 is MNHEY and CDR2 is SVGAGI in the germline V gene. This CDR3 has 13 amino acids. V was pared by 7 bases and J by 2 bases, with 12 bases between. The CDR3 loop is CASIGPNAYEQYF. CDR3 nucleotides: TGTGCCAGCATAGGACCCAACGCCTACGAGCAGTACTTC.

This clone has a handful of counts. V is TRBV29-1 and J is TRBJ1-5; weak D call: TRBD1 (5 bases). The germline V gene has CDR1 SQVTM and CDR2 ANQGSEA. CDR3 length: 14 amino acids. V lost 5 bases and J lost 0, with 11 bases in between. The CDR3 DNA follows: TGCAGCGTTCGGGACGATTTTAGCAATCAGCCCCAGCATTTT. Translation gives CSVRDDFSNQPQHF.

This chain's CDR3 is CATSDLEDPSGVTGELFF. In DNA form, the CDR3 reads TGTGCCACCAGTGATTTGGAAGACCCCTCAGGGGTCACCGGGGAGCTGTTTTTT. J is TRBJ2-2 and V is TRBV24-1, with D maybe TRBD1 (6 bases). V lost 0 bases to trimming and J lost 4 bases, with 17 bases between them. Germline-derived CDR1 and CDR2 are KGHDR and SFDVKD. The CDR3 length is 18 residues.

The chain joins TRBV5-1 to TRBJ1-2, with D possibly being TRBD1 (5 bases). The length of the CDR3 is 14 residues. Germline-derived CDR1 and CDR2 are SGHRS and YFSETQ. Trimming shortened V by 0 bases and J by 1 base, and 7 bases separated the two germline ends. The CDR3 sequence is CASSLEGNNYGYTF. The DNA of the CDR3 is TGCGCCAGCAGCTTGGAGGGGAATAACTATGGCTACACCTTC.

The chain has TRBV10-3 and TRBJ1-1; D unclear. Germline values: CDR1 ENHRY, CDR2 SYGVKD. The CDR3 is made up of 14 amino acids. V dropped 5 bases and J dropped 5 bases, with 15 bases sitting between them. The CDR3 here is CAISKEDGSTEAFF. CDR3 sequence (DNA): TGTGCCATCAGTAAAGAGGACGGTAGTACTGAAGCTTTCTTT.

This clone was detected a few times. The chain links TRBV12-5 to TRBJ2-2; 12 nucleotides agree with TRBD2. This CDR3 is built from 20 residues. V gave up 0 bases and J gave up 1 base; unmatched junction bases: 9. Germline CDR1 reads LGHNT; CDR2 reads FRNRAP. The CDR3 reads CASGLVLGLAGERNTGELFF. CDR3 sequence (DNA): TGTGCTAGTGGTTTGGTACTGGGACTAGCGGGCGAGAGGAACACCGGGGAGCTGTTTTTT.

V gene TRBV18 combines with J gene TRBJ2-5; 9 nucleotides align to TRBD1. The ends lost 0 bases at V and 4 bases at J; junction bases unmatched: 6. The length of the CDR3 is 16 residues. Germline CDR1 KGHSH, CDR2 LQKENI. CDR3 amino acids: CASSPPGQGISETQYF. In nucleotides, the CDR3 is TGTGCCAGCTCACCACCGGGACAGGGAATATCAGAGACCCAGTACTTC.

This clone was detected only once. The CDR3 protein is CAWSVLTGTGYGYTF. CDR3 in DNA: TGTGCCTGGAGTGTACTAACGGGGACGGGCTATGGCTACACCTTC. This chain uses TRBV30 with TRBJ1-2, with a possible D match to TRBD1 (5 bases). The V gene lost 0 bases and the J gene lost 4 bases, with 15 bases spanning the gap. Germline loops: CDR1 GTSNPN, CDR2 SVGIG (reference sequence). The CDR3 extends over 15 amino acids.

This clone was seen once. The rearrangement uses TRBV11-3 and TRBJ2-3; 7 bases agree with TRBD2. Germline-derived CDR1 and CDR2 are SGHNT and YENEEA. This CDR3 region has 15 residues. V gave up 3 bases and J gave up 1 base; unmatched junction bases: 4. CDR3 sequence (DNA): TGTGCCAGCAGCTTGGCGGGGGAGCGCACAGATACGCAGTATTTT. Translated: CASSLAGERTDTQYF.

The chain combines TRBV30 with TRBJ1-5; the D gene is possibly TRBD1 (6 bases). The CDR3 length is 14 residues. The V end was cut by 2 bases, the J end by 3 bases, with 11 bases between. From germline, CDR1 is GTSNPN and CDR2 SVGIG (reference sequence). The CDR3 region has the DNA TGTGCCTGGAGTTATCGGACAGCCAATCAGCCCCAGCATTTT. Translating it yields CAWSYRTANQPQHF.

The CDR3 is CASSLAVGSSGNTIYF. Here the CDR3 DNA reads TGTGCCAGCAGCTTGGCCGTAGGGAGCTCTGGAAACACCATATATTTT. V is TRBV5-6 and J is TRBJ1-3; D gene ambiguous. V lost 0 bases and J 0 bases, leaving 10 bases between the germline ends. Germline V lookup: CDR1 SGHDT, CDR2 YYEEEE. The CDR3 is 16 amino acids. Full variable domain (missing parts from reference TRBV5-6 and TRBJ1-3): DAGVTQSPTHLIKTRGQQVTLRCSPKSGHDTVSWYQQALGQGPQFIFQYYEEEERQRGNFPDRFSGHQFPNYSSELNVNALLLGDSALYLCASSLAVGSSGNTIYFGEGSWLTVV.

V and J are TRBV28 and TRBJ1-5, with a tentative D call TRBD1 (6 bases). V was shortened by 5 bases and J by 6 bases, with 23 bases between the two germline ends. The CDR3 contains 17 residues. Germline loops: CDR1 MDHEN, CDR2 SYDVKM. The CDR3 DNA is TGTGCCAGCAGTCCCCGTTATTCAGGGGTGGGTACTCAGCCCCAGCATTTT. Its protein product is CASSPRYSGVGTQPQHF.

The chain combines TRBV4-2 with TRBJ1-6; D is undetermined. CDR1 and CDR2 (germline): LGHNA, YNFKEQ. V was pared by 0 bases and J by 7 bases, with 10 bases between. This CDR3 spans 15 amino acids. CDR3 loop: CASSQETLQNSPLHF. Written as DNA, the CDR3 is TGTGCCAGCAGCCAAGAAACCCTACAGAATTCACCCCTCCACTTT.

The gene calls are TRBV4-1 and TRBJ1-1; 9 positions agree with TRBD1. This CDR3 region has 15 residues. Unmatched junction bases numbered 11, after V lost 6 bases and J lost 6 bases. Germline V gene lookup returns CDR1 MGHRA and CDR2 YSYEKL. Here the CDR3 reads CASSYRGQGRSEAFF. The DNA for the CDR3 is TGCGCCAGCAGTTATCGGGGACAGGGTCGCTCTGAAGCTTTCTTT.

This clone was seen once. This chain uses TRBV18 with TRBJ2-1, with D possibly matching TRBD1 (6 bases). The CDR3 loop spans 15 amino acids. Looked up from germline, CDR1 is KGHSH and CDR2 is LQKENI. V lost 1 base and J lost 4, with 11 bases in between. CDR3 protein: CASSPQGGEYNEQFF. In DNA, the CDR3 is TGTGCCAGCTCACCACAAGGGGGAGAGTACAATGAGCAGTTCTTC.

The rearrangement joins TRBV27 to TRBJ1-1; no clear D. The germline gives CDR1 MNHEY, CDR2 SMNVEV (reference sequence). V shed 2 bases and J shed 6 bases, with 13 bases lying between them. The CDR3 is 14 residues long. CDR3 DNA sequence: TGTGCCAGCAGTTTAGACGGTTTCTTCTCTGAAGCTTTCTTT. Amino acid sequence: CASSLDGFFSEAFF.

The chain recombines TRBV4-2 with TRBJ1-4; TRBD1 agrees at 10 bases. Per the germline V gene, CDR1 is LGHNA and CDR2 is YNFKEQ. The length of the CDR3 is 16 residues. The junction had 1 base not matched to a gene; V was cut back by 1 base and J by 2 bases. The CDR3 loop is CASSQGQGATNEKLFF. In nucleotides, the CDR3 is TGTGCCAGCAGCCAAGGACAGGGGGCGACTAATGAAAAACTGTTTTTT.

This sequence joins TRBV6-1 and TRBJ1-1; maybe TRBD1 (5 bases). The V and J ends lost 0 bases and 0 bases respectively, with 8 bases between them. The length of the CDR3 is 15 residues. Germline CDR1 and CDR2: MNHNS and SASEGT. CDR3 coding DNA: TGTGCCAGCAGTGAAGCGGGACTGTTGAACACTGAAGCTTTCTTT. Residues: CASSEAGLLNTEAFF.

This chain uses TRBV5-1 with TRBJ1-2; TRBD1 is a possible D gene (5 bases). This CDR3 has 13 residues. Germline values: CDR1 SGHRS, CDR2 YFSETQ. Trimming pared 4 bases from V and 8 bases from J, leaving 15 bases between. The CDR3 sequence: CASSHGGSSGYTF. The CDR3 DNA follows: TGCGCCAGCAGCCATGGGGGGTCTAGCGGCTACACCTTC.

The chain carries TRBV18 and TRBJ2-5; TRBD2 matches at 10 bases. The J segment lost 1 base and the V segment lost 6 bases, leaving 14 bases of the junction unmatched. The germline gives CDR1 KGHSH, CDR2 LQKENI. The CDR3 consists of 18 residues. The CDR3 protein is CASSPRSGGAVVQETQYF. The CDR3 nucleotides are TGTGCCAGCTCCCCCCGGAGCGGGGGGGCGGTAGTCCAAGAGACCCAGTACTTC. The entire variable domain, with the rest obtained from reference TRBV18 and TRBJ2-5, is as follows: NAGVMQNPRHLVRRRGQEARLRCSPMKGHSHVYWYRQLPEEGLKFMVYLQKENIIDESGMPKERFSAEFPKEGPSILRIQQVVRGDSAAYFCASSPRSGGAVVQETQYFGPGTRLLVL.